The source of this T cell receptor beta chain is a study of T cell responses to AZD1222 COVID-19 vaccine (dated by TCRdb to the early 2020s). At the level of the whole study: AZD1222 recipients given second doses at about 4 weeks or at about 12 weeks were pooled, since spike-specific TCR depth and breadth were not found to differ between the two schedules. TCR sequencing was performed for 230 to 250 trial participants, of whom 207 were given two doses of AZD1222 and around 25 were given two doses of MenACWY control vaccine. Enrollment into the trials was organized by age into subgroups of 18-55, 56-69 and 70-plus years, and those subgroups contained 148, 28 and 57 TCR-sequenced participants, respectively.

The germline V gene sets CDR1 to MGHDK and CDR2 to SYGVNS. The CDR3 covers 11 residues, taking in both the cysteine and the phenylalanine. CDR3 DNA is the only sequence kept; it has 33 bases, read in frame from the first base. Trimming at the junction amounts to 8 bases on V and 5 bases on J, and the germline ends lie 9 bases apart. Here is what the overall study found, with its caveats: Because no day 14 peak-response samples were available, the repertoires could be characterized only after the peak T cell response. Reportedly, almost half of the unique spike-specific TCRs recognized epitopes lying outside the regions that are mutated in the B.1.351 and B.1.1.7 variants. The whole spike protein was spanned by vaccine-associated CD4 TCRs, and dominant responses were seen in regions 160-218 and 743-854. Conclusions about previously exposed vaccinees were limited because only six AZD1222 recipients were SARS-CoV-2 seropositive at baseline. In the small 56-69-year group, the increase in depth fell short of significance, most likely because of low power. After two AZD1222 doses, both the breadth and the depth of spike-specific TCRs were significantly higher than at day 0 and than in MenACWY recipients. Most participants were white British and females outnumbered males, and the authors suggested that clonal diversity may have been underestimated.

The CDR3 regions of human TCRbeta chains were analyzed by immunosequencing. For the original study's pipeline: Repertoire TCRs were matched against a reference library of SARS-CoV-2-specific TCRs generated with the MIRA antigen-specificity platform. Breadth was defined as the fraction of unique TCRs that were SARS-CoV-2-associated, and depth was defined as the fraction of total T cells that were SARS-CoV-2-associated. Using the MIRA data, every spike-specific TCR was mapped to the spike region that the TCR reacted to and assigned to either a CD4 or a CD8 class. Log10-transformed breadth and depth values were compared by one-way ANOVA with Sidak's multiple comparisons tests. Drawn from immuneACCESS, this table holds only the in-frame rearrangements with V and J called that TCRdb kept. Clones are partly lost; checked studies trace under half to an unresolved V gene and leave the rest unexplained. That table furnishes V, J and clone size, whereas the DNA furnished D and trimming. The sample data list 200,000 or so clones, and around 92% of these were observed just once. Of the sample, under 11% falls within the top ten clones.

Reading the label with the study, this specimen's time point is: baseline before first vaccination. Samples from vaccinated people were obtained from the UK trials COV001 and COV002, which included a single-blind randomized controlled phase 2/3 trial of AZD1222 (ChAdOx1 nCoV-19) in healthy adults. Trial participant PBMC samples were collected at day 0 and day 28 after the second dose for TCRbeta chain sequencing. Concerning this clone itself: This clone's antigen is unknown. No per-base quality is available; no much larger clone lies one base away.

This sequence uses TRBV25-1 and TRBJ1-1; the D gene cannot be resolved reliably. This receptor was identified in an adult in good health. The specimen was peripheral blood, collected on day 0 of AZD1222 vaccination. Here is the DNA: TGTGCCAGCGTCATAGGAACTGAAGCTTTCTTT. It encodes CASVIGTEAFF.